This T cell receptor (beta chain) was recovered during a study of blood T cell repertoires in COVID-19. Profiling relied on immunoSEQ multiplex PCR, and the TCRdb table lists in-frame clones only, not all of them. This table holds over 250,000 clones, around nine tenths found once. This clone was counted once. Germline V lookup: CDR1 MDHEN, CDR2 SYDVKM. V trimming: 5 bases; J trimming: 4 bases; junction bases outside the gene matches: 7. The CDR3 spans 15 residues. Sample: PBMCs or T cells enriched from blood (not recorded which). The receptor comes from a woman aged 55 to 70 in a cohort exposed to, infected with or recovered from COVID-19 (not recorded which). The rearrangement links TRBV28 to TRBJ2-7; the match to TRBD2 covers 11 bases. CDR3 nucleotides: TGTGCCAGCAGTCCCGGGACTAGCGGAAAATACGAGCAGTACTTC. Translated: CASSPGTSGKYEQYF.